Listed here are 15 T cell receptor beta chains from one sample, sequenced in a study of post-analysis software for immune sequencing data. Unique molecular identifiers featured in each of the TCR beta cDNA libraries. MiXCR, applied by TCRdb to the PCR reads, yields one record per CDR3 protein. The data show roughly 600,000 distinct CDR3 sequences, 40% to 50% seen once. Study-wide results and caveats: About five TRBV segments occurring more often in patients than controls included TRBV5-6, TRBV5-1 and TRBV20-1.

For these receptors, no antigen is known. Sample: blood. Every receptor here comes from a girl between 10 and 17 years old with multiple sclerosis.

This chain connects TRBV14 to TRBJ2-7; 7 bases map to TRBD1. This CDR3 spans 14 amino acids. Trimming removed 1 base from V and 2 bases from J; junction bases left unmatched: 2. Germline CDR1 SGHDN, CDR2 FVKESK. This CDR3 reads CASSQVGQAYEQYF. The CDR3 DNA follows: TGTGCCAGCAGCCAAGTTGGACAGGCCTACGAGCAGTACTTC.

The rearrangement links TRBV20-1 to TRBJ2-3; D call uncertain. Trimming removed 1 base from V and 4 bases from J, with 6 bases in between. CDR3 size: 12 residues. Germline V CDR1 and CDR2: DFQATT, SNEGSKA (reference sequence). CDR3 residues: CSARVGSDTQYF. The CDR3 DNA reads TGCAGTGCTAGAGTCGGGTCAGATACGCAGTATTTT.

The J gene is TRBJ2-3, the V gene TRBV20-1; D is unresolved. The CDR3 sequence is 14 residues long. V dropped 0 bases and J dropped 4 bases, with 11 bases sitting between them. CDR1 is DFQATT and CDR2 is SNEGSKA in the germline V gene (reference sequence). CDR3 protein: CSARDDKAPDTQYF. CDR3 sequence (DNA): TGCAGTGCTAGAGACGATAAAGCCCCAGATACGCAGTATTTT.

CDR3 amino acids: CASSPESAGYGYTF. The DNA for the CDR3 is TGTGCCAGCAGCCCAGAGTCCGCGGGGTATGGCTACACCTTC. The V and J genes are TRBV7-9 and TRBJ1-2, with D unresolved. CDR3 length equals 14 residues. CDR1 is SEHNR and CDR2 is FQNEAQ in the germline V gene (reference sequence). V dropped 5 bases and J dropped 5 bases, with 15 bases sitting between them.

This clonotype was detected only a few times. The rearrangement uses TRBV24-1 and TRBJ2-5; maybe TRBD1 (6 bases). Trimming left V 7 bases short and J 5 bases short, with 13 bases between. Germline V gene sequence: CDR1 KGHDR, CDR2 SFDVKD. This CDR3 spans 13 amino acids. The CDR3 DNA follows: TGTGCCACCAGCTTAACCCAGGGGGAGACCCAGTACTTC. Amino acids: CATSLTQGETQYF.

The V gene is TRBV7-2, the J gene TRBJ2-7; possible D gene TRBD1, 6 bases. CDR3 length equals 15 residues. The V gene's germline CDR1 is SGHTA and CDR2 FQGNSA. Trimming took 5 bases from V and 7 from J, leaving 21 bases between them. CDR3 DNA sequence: TGTGCCAGCAGCGTAGGACAGCCTTGGAGATCGGAGCAGTACTTC. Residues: CASSVGQPWRSEQYF.

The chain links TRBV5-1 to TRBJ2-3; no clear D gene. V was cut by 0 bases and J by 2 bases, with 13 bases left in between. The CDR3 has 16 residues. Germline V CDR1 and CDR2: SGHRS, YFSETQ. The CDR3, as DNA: TGCGCCAGCAGCTTGGGCAGTACGGCTATCACAGATACGCAGTATTTT. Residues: CASSLGSTAITDTQYF.

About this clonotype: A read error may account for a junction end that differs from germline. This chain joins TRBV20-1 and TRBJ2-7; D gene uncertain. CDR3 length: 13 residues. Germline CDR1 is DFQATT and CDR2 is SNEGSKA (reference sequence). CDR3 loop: CSARPPGSSEQYF. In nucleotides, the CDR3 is TGCAGTGCTAGACCCCCTGGCTCCTCCGAGCAGTACTTC.

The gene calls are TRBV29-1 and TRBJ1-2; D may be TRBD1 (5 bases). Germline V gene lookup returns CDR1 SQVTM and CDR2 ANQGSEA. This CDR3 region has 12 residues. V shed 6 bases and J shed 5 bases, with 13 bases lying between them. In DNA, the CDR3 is TGCAGCGTAAGGGGTGGTGTATATGGCTACACCTTC. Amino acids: CSVRGGVYGYTF.

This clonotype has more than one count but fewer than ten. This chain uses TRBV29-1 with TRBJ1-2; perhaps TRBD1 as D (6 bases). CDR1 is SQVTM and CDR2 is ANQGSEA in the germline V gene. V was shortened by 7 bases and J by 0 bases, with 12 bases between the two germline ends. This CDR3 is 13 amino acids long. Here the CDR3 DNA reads TGCAGCGGGAGGGGGGCGACTAACTATGGCTACACCTTC. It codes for CSGRGATNYGYTF.

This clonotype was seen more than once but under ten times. The CDR3 loop is CASSESWPLGGEQFF. As DNA, the CDR3 is TGTGCCAGCAGTGAGTCTTGGCCCCTAGGTGGTGAGCAGTTCTTC. The rearrangement uses TRBV6-4 and TRBJ2-1; no reliable D call. V was pared by 3 bases and J by 9 bases, with 18 bases between. There are 15 residues in the CDR3. Per germline, CDR1 MRHNA and CDR2 SNTAGT.

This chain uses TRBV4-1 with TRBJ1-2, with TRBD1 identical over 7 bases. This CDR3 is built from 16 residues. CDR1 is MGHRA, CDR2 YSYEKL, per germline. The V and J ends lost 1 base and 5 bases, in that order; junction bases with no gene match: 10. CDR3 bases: TGCGCCAGCAGCCAAGTCCGCAGTCTGGGACAGTATGGCTACACCTTC. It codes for CASSQVRSLGQYGYTF.

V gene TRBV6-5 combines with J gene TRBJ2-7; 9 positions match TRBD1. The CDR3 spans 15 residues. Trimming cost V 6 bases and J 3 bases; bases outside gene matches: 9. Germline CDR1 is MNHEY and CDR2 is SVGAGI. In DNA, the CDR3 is TGTGCCAGCAGCATAATCCGGGACAGGGACTACGAGCAGTACTTC. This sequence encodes CASSIIRDRDYEQYF.

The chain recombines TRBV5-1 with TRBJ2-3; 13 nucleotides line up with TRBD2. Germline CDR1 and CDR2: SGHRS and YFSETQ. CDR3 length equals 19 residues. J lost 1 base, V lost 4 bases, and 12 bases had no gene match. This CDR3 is CASSLRTSGSPRGTDTQYF. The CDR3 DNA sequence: TGCGCCAGCAGCCTGCGGACTAGCGGGAGTCCCCGGGGCACAGATACGCAGTATTTT.

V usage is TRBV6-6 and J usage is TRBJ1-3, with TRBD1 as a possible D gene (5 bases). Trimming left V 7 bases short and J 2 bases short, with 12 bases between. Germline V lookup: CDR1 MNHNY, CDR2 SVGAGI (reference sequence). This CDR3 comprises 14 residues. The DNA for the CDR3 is TGTGCCAGCACGCCAGGGAGCGCTGGAAACACCATATATTTT. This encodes CASTPGSAGNTIYF.